Below are 19 T cell receptor beta chains sequenced from a single sample in a study of T cells in Graves' hyperthyroidism and ophthalmopathy. Researchers took RNA transcripts and amplified the TCR beta CDR3 regions from them. The TCR CDR3 first-round RT-PCR relied on the HTBI primer set. Using its own MiXCR run on the multiplex PCR reads, TCRdb lists one record per CDR3 protein. The sample lists 600,000 to 850,000 distinct CDR3 sequences, 15% to 20% occurring once. Sequenced material: blood. Every receptor here comes from a woman between 45 and 60 years old with Graves' hyperthyroidism that later progressed to Graves' ophthalmopathy.

This chain's CDR3 is CASSSGVTNEKLFF. DNA for the CDR3: TGTGCCAGCAGCTCAGGGGTAACTAATGAAAAACTGTTTTTT. The chain carries TRBV7-8 and TRBJ1-4, with a possible D match to TRBD1 (6 bases). The CDR3 runs to 14 residues. The V end was cut by 4 bases, the J end by 1 base, with 7 bases between. Germline V CDR1 and CDR2: SGHVS, FQNEAQ.

Regarding this clonotype: One junction end does not reproduce the germline sequence, and a read error may be involved. This sequence joins TRBV3-1 and TRBJ1-3, with a tentative D call TRBD1 (5 bases). The CDR3 loop spans 12 amino acids. Germline CDR1 is LGHDT and CDR2 is YNNKEL (reference sequence). The DNA for the CDR3 is TGTGCCAGCAGCGGGGGGGGGACTTATACACATTTT. Amino acid sequence: CASSGGGTYTHF.

V usage is TRBV19 and J usage is TRBJ1-2; D gene unclear. Germline loops: CDR1 LNHDA, CDR2 SQIVND (reference sequence). The CDR3 has 15 residues. The V gene lost 5 bases and the J gene lost 2 bases, with 15 bases spanning the gap. The CDR3 here is CASSFGPGPNYGYTF. The DNA for the CDR3 is TGTGCCAGTAGTTTTGGCCCCGGCCCCAACTATGGCTACACCTTC.

This clonotype was seen at least ten times. Written as DNA, the CDR3 is TGTGCCAGCAGCTTCAACCCGGGACAAGGCTCTGAAGCTTTCTTT. Its translation is CASSFNPGQGSEAFF. V is TRBV3-1 and J is TRBJ1-1, with a tentative D call TRBD1 (6 bases). Trimming took 5 bases from V and 6 from J, leaving 19 bases between them. Germline CDR1 is LGHDT and CDR2 is YNNKEL (reference sequence). This CDR3 is 15 amino acids long.

The chain employs TRBV5-6 and TRBJ1-1; a possible D gene is TRBD1 (6 bases). The CDR3 runs 13 residues. Germline V lookup: CDR1 SGHDT, CDR2 YYEEEE. Trimming took off 1 base at V and 8 bases at J, with 12 bases between the two ends. As DNA, the CDR3 is TGTGCCAGCAGCTTGCCCCCCGGGACAGAAGCTTTCTTT. Translation: CASSLPPGTEAFF.

This chain links TRBV6-1 with TRBJ2-4, with TRBD1 identical over 12 bases. CDR1 and CDR2 (germline): MNHNS, SASEGT. Unmatched junction bases numbered 5, after V lost 6 bases and J lost 8 bases. This CDR3 comprises 14 residues. The CDR3 sequence is CASSPGQGADIQYF. The DNA for the CDR3 is TGTGCCAGCAGCCCGGGACAGGGGGCGGACATTCAGTACTTC.

J is TRBJ2-2 and V is TRBV20-1; TRBD2 might be the D (6 bases). V dropped 0 bases and J dropped 4 bases, with 9 bases sitting between them. CDR1 is DFQATT, CDR2 SNEGSKA, per germline (reference sequence). The CDR3 extends over 14 amino acids. The CDR3 reads CSARDAGSTGELFF. In nucleotides, the CDR3 is TGCAGTGCTAGAGATGCGGGATCCACCGGGGAGCTGTTTTTT.

This clonotype was observed many times. This chain connects TRBV9 to TRBJ1-1, with D perhaps TRBD1 (6 bases). The CDR3 is 15 residues long. The germline V gene has CDR1 SGDLS and CDR2 YYNGEE. With 3 bases removed from V and 0 bases from J, the gap between germline ends came to 12 bases. The CDR3 sequence: CASSALDRLNTEAFF. CDR3 sequence (DNA): TGTGCCAGCAGCGCCTTGGACAGACTGAACACTGAAGCTTTCTTT.

The chain uses TRBV7-9 and TRBJ2-5, with D tentatively TRBD1 or TRBD2 (5 bases each). V was trimmed by 6 bases and J by 2 bases, leaving 25 bases between them. The CDR3 spans 18 residues. Germline loops: CDR1 SEHNR, CDR2 FQNEAQ (reference sequence). This CDR3 is CASSHPRDRGAAQETQYF. The DNA of the CDR3 is TGTGCCAGCAGTCACCCAAGGGACCGGGGCGCCGCACAAGAGACCCAGTACTTC. Full variable domain (rest looked up from reference TRBV7-9 and TRBJ2-5): DTGVSQNPRHKITKRGQNVTFRCDPISEHNRLYWYRQTLGQGPEFLTYFQNEAQLEKSRLLSDRFSAERPKGSFSTLEIQRTEQGDSAMYLCASSHPRDRGAAQETQYFGPGTRLLVL.

This clonotype was seen many times. The CDR3 sequence is CASSEVTYEQYF. The DNA of the CDR3 is TGTGCCAGCAGTGAAGTTACCTACGAGCAGTACTTC. The chain uses TRBV2 and TRBJ2-7; D gene ambiguous. Germline V CDR1 and CDR2: SNHLY, FYNNEI. Trimming cost V 1 base and J 2 bases, with 3 bases left between them. The CDR3 is 12 residues long. Complete variable domain (other parts from reference TRBV2 and TRBJ2-7): EPEVTQTPSHQVTQMGQEVILRCVPISNHLYFYWYRQILGQKVEFLVSFYNNEISEKSEIFDDQFSVERPDGSNFTLKIRSTKLEDSAMYFCASSEVTYEQYFGPGTRLTVT.

In its sample, this clonotype was seen many times. The V gene is TRBV3-1, the J gene TRBJ2-1; D gene ambiguous. The V gene lost 3 bases and the J gene lost 3 bases, with 9 bases spanning the gap. The CDR3 runs 14 residues. Germline-derived CDR1 and CDR2 are LGHDT and YNNKEL (reference sequence). CDR3 nucleotide sequence: TGTGCCAGCAGCCACCGGACGAACTACAATGAGCAGTTCTTC. Translation: CASSHRTNYNEQFF.

The chain links TRBV5-1 to TRBJ2-7, with 8 bases fitting TRBD1. With 4 bases clipped from V and 2 bases from J, the junction kept 11 bases outside the gene matches. Per the germline V gene, CDR1 is SGHRS and CDR2 is YFSETQ. This CDR3 is 16 amino acids long. The CDR3 loop reads CASSGTTGAPTYEQYF. DNA of the CDR3: TGCGCCAGCAGCGGAACGACAGGGGCGCCGACCTACGAGCAGTACTTC.

The chain uses TRBV10-3 and TRBJ1-1, with D possibly being TRBD1 (5 bases). CDR3 length: 12 residues. CDR1 is ENHRY and CDR2 is SYGVKD in the germline V gene. V was cut by 6 bases and J by 3 bases, with 8 bases left in between. CDR3 nucleotide sequence: TGTGCCATCAGCCCCAGGGACACTGAAGCTTTCTTT. It encodes CAISPRDTEAFF.

At least ten counts were recorded for this clonotype. The rearrangement joins TRBV2 to TRBJ2-1, with D perhaps TRBD1 (5 bases). CDR3 length: 16 amino acids. Germline CDR1 and CDR2: SNHLY and FYNNEI. V was clipped by 3 bases and J by 4 bases, with 16 bases between them. In DNA, the CDR3 is TGTGCCAGCAGTGATGGCGAGCAGGGTCAATACAATGAGCAGTTCTTC. This translates into CASSDGEQGQYNEQFF. The entire variable domain, with the rest obtained from reference TRBV2 and TRBJ2-1, is as follows: EPEVTQTPSHQVTQMGQEVILRCVPISNHLYFYWYRQILGQKVEFLVSFYNNEISEKSEIFDDQFSVERPDGSNFTLKIRSTKLEDSAMYFCASSDGEQGQYNEQFFGPGTRLTVL.

Ten or more counts support this clonotype. In DNA form, the CDR3 reads TGTGCCAGCAGCCAACCTCCCGGGACCCAGGAGCAGTTCTTC. It codes for CASSQPPGTQEQFF. The chain combines TRBV3-1 with TRBJ2-1; D possibly matches TRBD1 or TRBD2 (5 bases each). CDR1 is LGHDT and CDR2 is YNNKEL in the germline V gene (reference sequence). The V end lost 2 bases, the J end lost 10 bases, and 15 bases lay between the germline ends. This CDR3 spans 14 amino acids.

This rearrangement joins TRBV4-1 to TRBJ1-6, with 10 positions matching TRBD1. There are 17 residues in the CDR3. J lost 10 bases, V lost 1 base, and 10 bases had no gene match. Germline CDR1 and CDR2: MGHRA and YSYEKL. CDR3 region: CASSQGRQGARGSPLHF. In DNA form, the CDR3 reads TGCGCCAGCAGCCAAGGGCGACAGGGGGCTAGGGGGTCACCCCTCCACTTT.

This clonotype was seen more than once but under ten times. The chain uses TRBV5-1 and TRBJ2-5; D is ambiguous. The CDR3 length is 14 residues. With 2 bases removed from V and 1 base from J, the gap between germline ends came to 9 bases. Germline loops: CDR1 SGHRS, CDR2 YFSETQ. The CDR3 loop is CASSFSRTQETQYF. For the CDR3, the DNA is TGCGCCAGCAGCTTTTCCAGGACCCAAGAGACCCAGTACTTC.

The chain recombines TRBV15 with TRBJ2-3, with 7 bases lining up with TRBD1. The CDR3 has 17 residues. In germline, CDR1 is LNHNV, CDR2 YYDKDF (reference sequence). Trimming removed 1 base from V and 5 bases from J; junction bases left unmatched: 12. The CDR3: CATSRVRQGPRRDTQYF. CDR3 nucleotides: TGTGCCACCAGCAGAGTTCGACAGGGCCCTAGAAGAGATACGCAGTATTTT.

This clonotype was recorded at least ten times. This chain joins TRBV5-1 and TRBJ2-1; TRBD1 aligns across 8 bases. The CDR3 spans 16 residues. Per the germline V gene, CDR1 is SGHRS and CDR2 is YFSETQ. With 4 bases clipped from V and 7 bases from J, the junction kept 13 bases outside the gene matches. CDR3 amino acids: CASSREGQGRRNEQFF. CDR3 sequence (DNA): TGCGCCAGCAGCAGGGAAGGACAGGGAAGAAGAAATGAGCAGTTCTTC. The entire variable domain, with the rest obtained from reference TRBV5-1 and TRBJ2-1, is as follows: KAGVTQTPRYLIKTRGQQVTLSCSPISGHRSVSWYQQTPGQGLQFLFEYFSETQRNKGNFPGRFSGRQFSNSRSEMNVSTLELGDSALYLCASSREGQGRRNEQFFGPGTRLTVL.